The 23 T cell receptor beta chains below were found in one sample sequenced in a study of cytomegalovirus exposure and HLA in healthy donors. In the PCR, 60 Vbeta and 13 Jbeta primers were used. Method: immunoSEQ multiplex PCR; TCRdb's copy keeps in-frame clones and lacks some. The table includes 130,000 or so clones, approximately 82% detected once. The specimen was PBMCs. Source of these receptors: a woman between 40 and 50 years old in good health and CMV-seronegative.

V and J are TRBV27 and TRBJ2-7, with a possible D match to TRBD1 (7 bases). Germline V gene sequence: CDR1 MNHEY, CDR2 SMNVEV (reference sequence). V shed 5 bases and J shed 6 bases, with 14 bases lying between them. The CDR3 runs to 13 residues. The DNA of the CDR3 is TGTGCCAGCAGTCGTCAGGGGGAGGTCGAGCAGTACTTC. It specifies CASSRQGEVEQYF.

The rearrangement uses TRBV5-4 and TRBJ2-5; D might be TRBD2 (5 bases). The J call may be wrong; the DNA end is better matched by TRBJ2-7. Germline V gives CDR1 SGHNT, CDR2 YYREEE (reference sequence). CDR3 length: 15 amino acids. DNA for the CDR3: TGTGCCAGCAGCATACATCAAGGGAGACCCTACGAGCAGTACTTC. Its protein product is CASSIHQGRPYEQYF.

The chain carries TRBV4-2 and TRBJ2-2, with D tentatively TRBD2 (6 bases). V was pared by 3 bases and J by 1 base, with 6 bases between. This CDR3 has 14 residues. Germline CDR1 is LGHNA and CDR2 is YNFKEQ. CDR3 DNA sequence: TGTGCCAGCAGCCAGCGGGGGAACACCGGGGAGCTGTTTTTT. Translation gives CASSQRGNTGELFF.

V and J are TRBV6-1 and TRBJ1-2; TRBD1 matches at 7 bases. The CDR3 contains 17 residues. The ends lost 1 base at V and 4 bases at J; junction bases unmatched: 12. The V gene's germline CDR1 is MNHNS and CDR2 SASEGT. The CDR3 region has the DNA TGTGCCAGCAGTGAAGTCTTAATAGGGGGCGCGGGCTATGGCTACACCTTC. It translates to CASSEVLIGGAGYGYTF.

The chain links TRBV5-4 to TRBJ2-1, with 9 bases fitting TRBD2. Germline values: CDR1 SGHNT, CDR2 YYREEE (reference sequence). There are 16 residues in the CDR3. The V gene end was trimmed by 0 bases and the J gene end by 8 bases; junction bases not matched to a gene: 9. CDR3: CASSLGGLARGDEQFF. The CDR3 DNA is TGTGCCAGCAGCTTGGGGGGACTAGCCAGAGGCGATGAGCAGTTCTTC.

The J gene is TRBJ2-2, the V gene TRBV9, with 8 bases that match TRBD2. V lost 0 bases, J lost 2 bases, and 9 bases stayed unmatched. The CDR3 has 18 residues. The germline V gene encodes CDR1 SGDLS and CDR2 YYNGEE. For the CDR3, the DNA is TGTGCCAGCAGCGTAGGAAGGGCGGGAGGTAAAAACACCGGGGAGCTGTTTTTT. Amino acid sequence: CASSVGRAGGKNTGELFF.

The V gene is TRBV4-2, the J gene TRBJ2-5; weak D call: TRBD2 (5 bases). The J call may be wrong; the DNA end is better matched by TRBJ2-7. Germline values: CDR1 LGHNA, CDR2 YNFKEQ. The CDR3 consists of 16 residues. The CDR3 DNA reads TGTGCCAGCAGCCAAGACGCGACTACCTGGATCTACGAGCAGTACTTC. Residues: CASSQDATTWIYEQYF.

The rearrangement uses TRBV2 and TRBJ1-5; D is uncertain. Trimming took off 5 bases at V and 7 bases at J, with 15 bases between the two ends. CDR1 is SNHLY, CDR2 FYNNEI, per germline. The CDR3 is made up of 14 amino acids. CDR3 sequence (DNA): TGTGCCAGCAGTAACGGGGTTAGTGCACAGCCCCAGCATTTT. Translated: CASSNGVSAQPQHF.

This clone was detected only once. The chain joins TRBV28 to TRBJ1-5; 7 bases map to TRBD1. Looked up from germline, CDR1 is MDHEN and CDR2 is SYDVKM. The V and J ends lost 7 bases and 7 bases, in that order; junction bases with no gene match: 16. The CDR3 has 16 residues. The CDR3 loop is CASKPEKRTGRQPQHF. The DNA of the CDR3 is TGTGCCAGCAAACCCGAAAAAAGGACAGGAAGGCAGCCCCAGCATTTT.

This clone was counted a few times. The V gene is TRBV30, the J gene TRBJ1-5, with unresolved D. The CDR3 sequence is 15 residues long. The V gene lost 0 bases and the J gene lost 2 bases, with 11 bases spanning the gap. CDR1 is GTSNPN, CDR2 SVGIG, per germline (reference sequence). The DNA for the CDR3 is TGTGCCTGGAGTGTACAGCCCCTGGGCAATCAGCCCCAGCATTTT. It specifies CAWSVQPLGNQPQHF.

The V gene is TRBV11-3, the J gene TRBJ2-1, with 8 nucleotides matching TRBD1. The germline V gene has CDR1 SGHNT and CDR2 YENEEA. This CDR3 is 15 amino acids long. With 1 base clipped from V and 8 bases from J, the junction kept 7 bases outside the gene matches. DNA for the CDR3: TGTGCCAGCAGCTTAGGCCAGGGGGCCTTCGATGAGCAGTTCTTC. Encoded protein: CASSLGQGAFDEQFF.

The CDR3 coding sequence is TGTGCCAGCAGCTTAAACACCGGAGGGGAGCAGTACTTC. This encodes CASSLNTGGEQYF. This chain joins TRBV7-2 and TRBJ2-7, with a possible D match to TRBD2 (6 bases). Per the germline V gene, CDR1 is SGHTA and CDR2 is FQGNSA. The CDR3 totals 13 residues. Trimming removed 2 bases at V and 7 bases at J, with 12 bases between.

The chain carries TRBV19 and TRBJ1-3; D possibly corresponds to TRBD1 (6 bases). The V and J ends lost 10 bases and 2 bases respectively, with 18 bases between them. This CDR3 is 15 amino acids long. Germline V gives CDR1 LNHDA, CDR2 SQIVND (reference sequence). CDR3 residues: CATKRGGLAGNTIYF. Written as DNA, the CDR3 is TGTGCCACCAAACGGGGGGGCCTAGCTGGAAACACCATATATTTT.

A few counts support this clone. The CDR3 sequence: CASSPTPTGGHNYGYTF. The CDR3 DNA follows: TGTGCCAGCAGTCCTACACCGACAGGGGGCCATAACTATGGCTACACCTTC. The chain couples TRBV5-5 to TRBJ1-2; TRBD1 agrees at 10 bases. Germline V gene sequence: CDR1 SGHKS, CDR2 YYEKEE (reference sequence). This CDR3 is built from 17 residues. Germline trimming cut 5 bases from V and 1 base from J; bases unmatched to any gene: 11.

The V and J genes are TRBV6-5 and TRBJ1-5; 9 bases map to TRBD1. The CDR3 extends over 15 amino acids. V was clipped by 6 bases and J by 2 bases; unmatched bases: 5. The germline V gene has CDR1 MNHEY and CDR2 SVGAGI. The CDR3 sequence is CASRVGQGGNQPQHF. The CDR3 DNA sequence: TGTGCCAGCAGGGTGGGACAGGGAGGCAATCAGCCCCAGCATTTT.

This clone has more than one count but fewer than ten. The V gene is TRBV28, the J gene TRBJ2-3; no definite D call. V was trimmed by 8 bases and J by 5 bases, leaving 17 bases between them. The CDR3 spans 14 residues. CDR1 and CDR2 (germline): MDHEN, SYDVKM. CDR3 sequence reads: CASAHRNRGDTQYF. CDR3 in DNA: TGTGCCAGCGCCCATCGGAACCGAGGAGATACGCAGTATTTT.

This sequence joins TRBV2 and TRBJ2-7, with 10 bases aligning to TRBD2. There are 14 residues in the CDR3. The J segment lost 5 bases and the V segment lost 6 bases, leaving 7 bases of the junction unmatched. Germline CDR1 SNHLY, CDR2 FYNNEI. CDR3 sequence: CASRASGSGHEQYF. CDR3 nucleotides: TGTGCCAGCAGGGCTAGCGGGAGTGGCCACGAGCAGTACTTC.

In its sample, this clone was seen once. V is TRBV6-5 and J is TRBJ2-7; the match to TRBD1 covers 8 bases. Trimming removed 6 bases from V and 6 bases from J; junction bases left unmatched: 1. CDR3 length: 11 residues. Germline V gene sequence: CDR1 MNHEY, CDR2 SVGAGI. The CDR3 reads CASRDRGEQYF. CDR3 nucleotide sequence: TGTGCCAGCAGAGACAGGGGCGAGCAGTACTTC.

The rearrangement uses TRBV28 and TRBJ2-7; 7 bases map to TRBD1. This CDR3 has 15 amino acids. V was clipped by 6 bases and J by 3 bases; unmatched bases: 11. In germline, CDR1 is MDHEN, CDR2 SYDVKM. CDR3 protein: CASSAQGSVFYEQYF. CDR3 nucleotides: TGTGCCAGCAGCGCACAGGGGTCGGTCTTCTACGAGCAGTACTTC.

This sequence joins TRBV4-1 and TRBJ2-7, with 8 bases fitting TRBD2. Trimming at V came to 6 bases and at J to 2 bases, leaving 12 bases not matched to a gene. Germline V gene sequence: CDR1 MGHRA, CDR2 YSYEKL. The CDR3 totals 16 residues. The CDR3 DNA follows: TGCGCCAGCAGGCACGGGGTTGCGGGAGGCGCCTACGAGCAGTACTTC. Translating it yields CASRHGVAGGAYEQYF.

The chain joins TRBV5-4 to TRBJ2-1; 7 nucleotides agree with TRBD1. There are 15 residues in the CDR3. Germline V gene data show CDR1 as SGHNT and CDR2 as YYREEE (reference sequence). V was pared by 6 bases and J by 4 bases, with 10 bases of the junction left unmatched. The CDR3 nucleotides are TGTGCCAGCATTAGGGACAGTGACGCTTACAATGAGCAGTTCTTC. Translating it yields CASIRDSDAYNEQFF.

This chain connects TRBV5-6 to TRBJ2-5; 13 bases match TRBD2. Germline V gene sequence: CDR1 SGHDT, CDR2 YYEEEE. V gave up 3 bases and J gave up 5 bases; unmatched junction bases: 4. This CDR3 comprises 15 residues. Here the CDR3 reads CASSSGLAGLETQYF. The CDR3 DNA reads TGTGCCAGCAGCTCGGGACTAGCGGGGTTGGAGACCCAGTACTTC.

There are a few counts of this clone. The J gene is TRBJ1-1, the V gene TRBV6-6; maybe TRBD1 (6 bases). The CDR3 contains 11 residues. Germline V lookup: CDR1 MNHNY, CDR2 SVGAGI (reference sequence). Trimming took off 6 bases at V and 7 bases at J, with 9 bases between the two ends. This CDR3 reads CASSRGNEAFF. CDR3 DNA: TGTGCCAGCAGCAGGGGTAATGAAGCTTTCTTT.